The rows below give T cell receptor beta chains drawn from one sample of a study of blood T cell repertoires in COVID-19. Measured with immunoSEQ multiplex PCR; TCRdb has only the in-frame clones, and not every one. The sample shows roughly 140,000 clones, more than 80% of them seen only once. Specimen: peripheral blood. These TCRs come from a woman aged 80 or older with acute or convalescent COVID-19. Both conserved end residues are part of each CDR3. Each record gives: D gene, J gene, V gene, clone size, CDR3 protein, CDR3 DNA. D genes are given only for firm matches. The size of a clone is reported for some rows only, either as once, few or many, or as a class for expanded clones.

-	TRBJ2-3	TRBV9	once	CASSVTGTSTDTQYF	TGTGCCAGCAGCGTAACTGGGACTAGCACAGATACGCAGTATTTT
-	TRBJ2-5	TRBV18	-	CASSYRTTETQYF	TGTGCCAGCTCCTACCGGACTACGGAGACCCAGTACTTC
-	TRBJ1-5	TRBV20-1	-	CSATGGGPQHF	TGCAGTGCTACTGGGGGGGGGCCCCAGCATTTT
TRBD1	TRBJ1-4	TRBV10-2	-	CASKRAGGATNEKLFF	TGCGCCAGCAAAAGGGCAGGGGGCGCAACTAATGAAAAACTGTTTTTT
TRBD1	TRBJ1-2	TRBV4-2	once	CASSQAGGGHYGYTF	TGTGCCAGCAGCCAGGCAGGGGGCGGGCACTATGGCTACACCTTC
-	TRBJ1-3	TRBV18	-	CASSPPIAAGNTIYF	TGTGCCAGCTCACCACCCATAGCGGCAGGAAACACCATATATTTT
TRBD2	TRBJ2-5	TRBV5-1	-	CASSLGNSGGEGETQYF	TGCGCCAGCAGCTTGGGGAATAGCGGGGGTGAGGGAGAGACCCAGTACTTC
-	TRBJ1-2	TRBV7-3	-	CASSLAGRGTRGGYTF	TGTGCCAGCAGCTTAGCCGGACGGGGTACAAGAGGTGGCTACACCTTC
-	TRBJ1-2	TRBV28	-	CASSLGTGRGYTF	TGTGCCAGCAGTTTAGGGACTGGTCGTGGCTACACCTTC
-	TRBJ2-1	TRBV12-5	-	CASGSLENEQFF	TGTGCTAGTGGTTCCCTTGAGAATGAGCAGTTCTTC
TRBD1	TRBJ1-1	TRBV4-2	-	CASSQNTGGNTEAFF	TGTGCCAGCAGCCAAAATACAGGGGGCAACACTGAAGCTTTCTTT
-	TRBJ2-1	TRBV9	-	CASSVGRGYNEQFF	TGTGCCAGCAGCGTAGGTAGGGGCTACAATGAGCAGTTCTTC
TRBD1	TRBJ2-1	TRBV9	-	CASSVGQGNEQFF	TGTGCCAGCAGCGTAGGACAGGGGAATGAGCAGTTCTTC
TRBD2	TRBJ2-5	TRBV5-6	-	CASSLSGGVQETQYF	TGTGCCAGCAGCTTGAGCGGGGGGGTCCAAGAGACCCAGTACTTC
-	TRBJ1-6	TRBV19	-	CASSMSGFEEYPLHF	TGTGCCAGTAGTATGTCGGGGTTCGAGGAGTACCCCCTCCACTTT
-	TRBJ2-2	TRBV7-9	-	CASSPTSETGELFF	TGTGCCAGCAGCCCTACATCGGAGACCGGGGAGCTGTTTTTT
TRBD2	TRBJ2-5	TRBV3-1/TRBV3-2	-	CATSWRGGKAQYF	TGTGCCACCAGTTGGCGGGGGGGCAAGGCCCAGTACTTC
-	TRBJ1-2	TRBV5-4	-	CASSLVRGRRDGYTF	TGTGCCAGCAGCTTGGTAAGAGGGCGAAGGGATGGCTACACCTTC
-	TRBJ1-5	TRBV6-2/TRBV6-3	-	CASSLAPGGRQPQHF	TGTGCCAGCAGTTTAGCCCCGGGGGGCCGGCAGCCCCAGCATTTT
-	TRBJ1-2	TRBV19	-	CASSEGRLGSGYTF	TGTGCCAGTAGTGAGGGCAGGTTGGGCTCTGGCTACACCTTC
TRBD1	TRBJ1-6	TRBV5-1	-	CASSTLSGQGTNSPLHF	TGCGCCAGCAGCACTCTTTCGGGACAGGGGACAAATTCACCCCTCCACTTT
-	TRBJ1-6	TRBV27	-	CASSLDRSKLNSPLHF	TGTGCCAGCTCACTCGACAGGTCGAAATTAAATTCACCCCTCCACTTT
-	TRBJ1-1	TRBV7-8	-	CASSLALDGTEAFF	TGTGCCAGCAGCTTAGCTCTAGACGGTACTGAAGCTTTCTTT
TRBD1	TRBJ1-1	TRBV6-2/TRBV6-3	-	CASSKGQALNTEAFF	TGTGCCAGCAGTAAGGGACAGGCCCTGAACACTGAAGCTTTCTTT
-	TRBJ2-7	TRBV5-1	-	CASRFPTSYEQYF	TGCGCCAGCCGCTTCCCGACATCCTACGAGCAGTACTTC